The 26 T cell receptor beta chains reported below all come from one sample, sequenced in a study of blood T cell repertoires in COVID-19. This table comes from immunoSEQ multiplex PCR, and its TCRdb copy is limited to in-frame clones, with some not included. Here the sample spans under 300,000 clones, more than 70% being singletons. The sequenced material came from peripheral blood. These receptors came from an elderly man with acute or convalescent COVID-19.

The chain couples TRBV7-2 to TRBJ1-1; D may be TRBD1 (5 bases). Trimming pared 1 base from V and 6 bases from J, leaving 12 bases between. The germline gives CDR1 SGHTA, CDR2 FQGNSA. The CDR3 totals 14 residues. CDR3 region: CASSLGQGYPEAFF. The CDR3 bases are TGTGCCAGCAGCTTAGGGCAGGGATATCCTGAAGCTTTCTTT.

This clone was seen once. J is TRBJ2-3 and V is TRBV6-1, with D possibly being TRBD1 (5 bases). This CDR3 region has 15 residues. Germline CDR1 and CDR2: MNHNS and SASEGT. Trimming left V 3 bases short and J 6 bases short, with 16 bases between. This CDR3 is CASSDVLKSGDTQYF. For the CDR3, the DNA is TGTGCCAGCAGTGACGTCCTCAAATCAGGGGATACGCAGTATTTT.

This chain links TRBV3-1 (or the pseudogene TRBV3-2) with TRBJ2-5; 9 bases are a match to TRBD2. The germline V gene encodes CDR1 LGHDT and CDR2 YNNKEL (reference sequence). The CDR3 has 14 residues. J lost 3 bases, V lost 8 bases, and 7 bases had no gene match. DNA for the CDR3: TGTGCCAGCTCAGCCAGACTAGCGGAAGAGACCCAGTACTTC. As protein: CASSARLAEETQYF.

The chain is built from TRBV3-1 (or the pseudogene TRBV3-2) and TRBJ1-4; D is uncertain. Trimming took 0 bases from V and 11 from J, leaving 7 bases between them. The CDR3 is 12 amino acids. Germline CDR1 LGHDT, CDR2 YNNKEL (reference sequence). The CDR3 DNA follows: TGTGCCAGCAGCCAAGATGAAGCGAAACTGTTTTTT. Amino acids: CASSQDEAKLFF.

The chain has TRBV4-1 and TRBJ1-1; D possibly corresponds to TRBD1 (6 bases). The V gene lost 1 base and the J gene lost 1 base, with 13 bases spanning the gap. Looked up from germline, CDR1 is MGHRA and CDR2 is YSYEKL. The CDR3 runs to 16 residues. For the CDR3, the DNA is TGCGCCAGCAGCCAAGTAAGGGACATGAGGAACACTGAAGCTTTCTTT. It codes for CASSQVRDMRNTEAFF.

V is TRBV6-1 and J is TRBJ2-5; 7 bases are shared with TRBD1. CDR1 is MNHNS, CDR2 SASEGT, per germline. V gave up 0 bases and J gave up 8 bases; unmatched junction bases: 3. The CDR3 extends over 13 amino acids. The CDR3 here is CASSEAGGVTQYF. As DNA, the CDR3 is TGTGCCAGCAGTGAAGCAGGGGGCGTAACCCAGTACTTC.

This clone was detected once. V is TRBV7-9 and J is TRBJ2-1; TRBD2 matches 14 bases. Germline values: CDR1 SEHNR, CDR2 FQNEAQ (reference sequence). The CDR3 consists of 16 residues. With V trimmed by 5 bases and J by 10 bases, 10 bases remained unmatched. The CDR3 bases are TGTGCCAGCAGCCCCCGACTAGCGGGGGGGCCAGGGGAGCAGTTCTTC. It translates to CASSPRLAGGPGEQFF.

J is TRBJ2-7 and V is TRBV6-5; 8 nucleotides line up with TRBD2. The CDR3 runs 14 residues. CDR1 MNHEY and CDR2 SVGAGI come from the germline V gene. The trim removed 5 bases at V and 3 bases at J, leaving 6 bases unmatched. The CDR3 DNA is TGTGCCAGCAGTCCTCTAGCGGGTAACTACGAGCAGTACTTC. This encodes CASSPLAGNYEQYF.

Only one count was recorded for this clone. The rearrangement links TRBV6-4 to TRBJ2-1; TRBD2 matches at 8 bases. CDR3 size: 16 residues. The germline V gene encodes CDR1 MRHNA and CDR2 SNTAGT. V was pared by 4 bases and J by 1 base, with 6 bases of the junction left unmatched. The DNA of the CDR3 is TGTGCCAGCAGTGCTTCTGCGGGAGGATCCTACAATGAGCAGTTCTTC. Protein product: CASSASAGGSYNEQFF.

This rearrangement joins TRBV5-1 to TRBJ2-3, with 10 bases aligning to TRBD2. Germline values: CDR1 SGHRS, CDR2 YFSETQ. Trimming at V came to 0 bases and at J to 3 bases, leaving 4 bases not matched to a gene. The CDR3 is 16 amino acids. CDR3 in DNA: TGCGCCAGCAGCTTGGATTTAGCGGGGGGTACAGATACGCAGTATTTT. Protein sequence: CASSLDLAGGTDTQYF.

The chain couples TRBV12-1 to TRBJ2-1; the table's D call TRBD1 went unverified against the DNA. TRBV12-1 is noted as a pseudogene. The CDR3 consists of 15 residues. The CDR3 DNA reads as TGTGCCAGCAGCGCAGCGGACAGGGGGAACAATGAGCAGTTCTTC. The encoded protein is CASSAADRGNNEQFF.

DNA of the CDR3: TGTGCCACGAGTTACCGTGTGGCAGGGAATCAGTATTTT. This encodes CATSYRVAGNQYF. The V gene is TRBV6-5, the J gene TRBJ2-3; D is perhaps TRBD1 (5 bases). V lost 10 bases, J lost 12 bases, and 23 bases lay in between. The CDR3 spans 13 residues. The germline CDR1 and CDR2 sequences are MNHEY and SVGAGI.

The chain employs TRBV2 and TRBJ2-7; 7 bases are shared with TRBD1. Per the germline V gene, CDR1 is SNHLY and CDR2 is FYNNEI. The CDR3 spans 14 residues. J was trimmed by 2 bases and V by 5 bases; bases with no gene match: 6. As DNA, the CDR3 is TGTGCCAGCAGTCAAGACAGGGATACCTACGAGCAGTACTTC. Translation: CASSQDRDTYEQYF.

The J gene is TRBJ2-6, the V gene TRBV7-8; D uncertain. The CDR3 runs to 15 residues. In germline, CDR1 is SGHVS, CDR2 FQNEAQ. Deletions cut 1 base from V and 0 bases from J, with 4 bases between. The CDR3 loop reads CASSLESSGANVLTF. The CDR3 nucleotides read TGTGCCAGCAGCTTAGAGAGCTCTGGGGCCAACGTCCTGACTTTC. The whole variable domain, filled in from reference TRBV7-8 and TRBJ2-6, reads GAGVSQSPRYKVAKRGQDVALRCDPISGHVSLFWYQQALGQGPEFLTYFQNEAQLDKSGLPSDRFFAERPEGSVSTLKIQRTQQEDSAVYLCASSLESSGANVLTFGAGSRLTVL.

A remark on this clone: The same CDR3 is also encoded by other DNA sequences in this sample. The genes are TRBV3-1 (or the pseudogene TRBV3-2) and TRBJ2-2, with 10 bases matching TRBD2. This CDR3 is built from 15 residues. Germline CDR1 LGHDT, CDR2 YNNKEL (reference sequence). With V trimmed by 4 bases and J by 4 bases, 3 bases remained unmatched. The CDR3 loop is CASSPSGRGTGELFF. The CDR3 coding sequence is TGTGCCAGCAGCCCTAGCGGGAGAGGCACCGGGGAGCTGTTTTTT.

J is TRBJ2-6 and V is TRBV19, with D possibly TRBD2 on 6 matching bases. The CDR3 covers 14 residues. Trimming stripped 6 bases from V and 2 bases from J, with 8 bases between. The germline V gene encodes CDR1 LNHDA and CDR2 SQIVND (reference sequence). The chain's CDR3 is CASREGAGANVLTF. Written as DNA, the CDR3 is TGTGCCAGTAGGGAGGGTGCTGGGGCCAACGTCCTGACTTTC.

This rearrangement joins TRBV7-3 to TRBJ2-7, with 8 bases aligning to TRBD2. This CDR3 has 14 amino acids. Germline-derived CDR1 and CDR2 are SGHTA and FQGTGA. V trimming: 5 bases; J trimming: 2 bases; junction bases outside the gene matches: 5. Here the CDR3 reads CASSPSGRAYEQYF. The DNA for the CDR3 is TGTGCCAGCAGCCCAAGCGGGAGAGCCTACGAGCAGTACTTC.

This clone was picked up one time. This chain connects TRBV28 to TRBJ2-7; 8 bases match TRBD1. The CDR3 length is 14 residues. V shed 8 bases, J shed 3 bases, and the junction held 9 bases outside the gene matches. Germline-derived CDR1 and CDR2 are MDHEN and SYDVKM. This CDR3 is CASATGGGFYEQYF. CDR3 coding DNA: TGTGCCAGCGCAACAGGGGGAGGCTTCTACGAGCAGTACTTC.

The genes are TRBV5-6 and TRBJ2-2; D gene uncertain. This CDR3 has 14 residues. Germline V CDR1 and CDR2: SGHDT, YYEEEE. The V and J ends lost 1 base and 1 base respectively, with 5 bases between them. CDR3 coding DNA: TGTGCCAGCAGCTTGCCGGGGAACACCGGGGAGCTGTTTTTT. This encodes CASSLPGNTGELFF.

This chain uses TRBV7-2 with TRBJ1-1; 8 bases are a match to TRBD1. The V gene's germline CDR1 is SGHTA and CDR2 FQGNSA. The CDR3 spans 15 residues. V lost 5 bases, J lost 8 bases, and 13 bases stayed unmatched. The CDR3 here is CASSGQGARGVEAFF. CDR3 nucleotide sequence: TGTGCCAGCAGCGGGCAGGGGGCCAGAGGAGTCGAAGCTTTCTTT. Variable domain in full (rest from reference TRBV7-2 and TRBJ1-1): GAGVSQSPSNKVTEKGKDVELRCDPISGHTALYWYRQSLGQGLEFLIYFQGNSAPDKSGLPSDRFSAERTGGSVSTLTIQRTQQEDSAVYLCASSGQGARGVEAFFGQGTRLTVV.

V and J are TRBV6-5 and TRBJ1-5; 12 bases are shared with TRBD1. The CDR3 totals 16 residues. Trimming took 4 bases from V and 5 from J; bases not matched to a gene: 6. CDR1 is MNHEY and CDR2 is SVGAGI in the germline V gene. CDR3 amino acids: CASSSRGTGGYQPQHF. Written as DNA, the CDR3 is TGTGCCAGCAGTTCTCGGGGGACAGGGGGCTATCAGCCCCAGCATTTT.

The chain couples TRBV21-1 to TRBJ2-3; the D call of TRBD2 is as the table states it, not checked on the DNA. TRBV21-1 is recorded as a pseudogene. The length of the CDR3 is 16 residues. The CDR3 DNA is TGTGCCAGCAGCAAAGCGCTGAGCGGGGGCAGGGATACGCAGTATTTT. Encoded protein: CASSKALSGGRDTQYF.

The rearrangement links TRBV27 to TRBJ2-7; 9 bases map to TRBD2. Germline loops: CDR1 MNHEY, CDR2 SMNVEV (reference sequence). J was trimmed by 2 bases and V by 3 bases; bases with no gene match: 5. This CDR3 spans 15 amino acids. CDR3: CASSLASGATYEQYF. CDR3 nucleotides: TGTGCCAGCAGTTTGGCTAGCGGGGCCACCTACGAGCAGTACTTC.

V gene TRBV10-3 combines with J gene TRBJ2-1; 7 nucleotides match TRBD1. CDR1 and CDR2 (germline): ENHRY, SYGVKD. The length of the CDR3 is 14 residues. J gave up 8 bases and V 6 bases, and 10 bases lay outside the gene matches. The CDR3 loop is CAISRDSSWDEQFF. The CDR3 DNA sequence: TGTGCCATCAGCCGGGACAGCTCGTGGGATGAGCAGTTCTTC.

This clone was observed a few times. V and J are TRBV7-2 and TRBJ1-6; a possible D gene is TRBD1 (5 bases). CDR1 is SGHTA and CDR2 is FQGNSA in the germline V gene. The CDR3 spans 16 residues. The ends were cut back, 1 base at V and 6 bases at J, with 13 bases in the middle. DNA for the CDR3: TGTGCCAGCAGCTTAGTACCGGGGGTAGTTAATTCACCCCTCCACTTT. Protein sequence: CASSLVPGVVNSPLHF.

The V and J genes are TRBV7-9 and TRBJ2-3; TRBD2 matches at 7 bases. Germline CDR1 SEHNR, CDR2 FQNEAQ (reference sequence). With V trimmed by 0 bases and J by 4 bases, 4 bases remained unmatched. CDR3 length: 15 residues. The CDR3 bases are TGTGCCAGCAGCTTAGCGGGAGGGCCAGCAGATACGCAGTATTTT. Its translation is CASSLAGGPADTQYF. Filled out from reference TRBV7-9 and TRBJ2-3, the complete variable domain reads DTGVSQNPRHKITKRGQNVTFRCDPISEHNRLYWYRQTLGQGPEFLTYFQNEAQLEKSRLLSDRFSAERPKGSFSTLEIQRTEQGDSAMYLCASSLAGGPADTQYFGPGTRLTVL.